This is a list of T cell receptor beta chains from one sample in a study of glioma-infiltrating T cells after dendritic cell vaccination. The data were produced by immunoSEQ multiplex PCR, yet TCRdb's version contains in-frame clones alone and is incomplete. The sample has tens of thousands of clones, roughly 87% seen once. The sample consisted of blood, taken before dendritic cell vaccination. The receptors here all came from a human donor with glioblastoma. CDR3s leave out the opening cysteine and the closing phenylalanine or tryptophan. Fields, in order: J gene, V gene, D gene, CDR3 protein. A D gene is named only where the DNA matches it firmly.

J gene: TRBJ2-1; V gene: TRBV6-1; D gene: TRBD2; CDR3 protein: ASSEGRGAGRQF
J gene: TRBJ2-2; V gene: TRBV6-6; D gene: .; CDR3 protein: ASSYGHGELF
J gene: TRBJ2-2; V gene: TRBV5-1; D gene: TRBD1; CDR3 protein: ASSTQQGSGELF
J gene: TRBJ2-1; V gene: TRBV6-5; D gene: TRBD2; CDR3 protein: ASSRTSGYNEQF
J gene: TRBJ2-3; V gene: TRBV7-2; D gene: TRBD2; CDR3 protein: ASSGWGLATDTQY
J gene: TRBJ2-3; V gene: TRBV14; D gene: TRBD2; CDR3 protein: ASSQESSGRASTDTQY
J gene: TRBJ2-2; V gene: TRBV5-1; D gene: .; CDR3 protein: ASSPGTGELF
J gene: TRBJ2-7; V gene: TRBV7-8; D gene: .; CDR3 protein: ASTFVRTRDPREQY
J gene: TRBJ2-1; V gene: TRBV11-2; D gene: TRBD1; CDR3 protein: ASSYRQGASYNEQF
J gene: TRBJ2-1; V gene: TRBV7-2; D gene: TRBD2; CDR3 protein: ASSQWTSFYEQF
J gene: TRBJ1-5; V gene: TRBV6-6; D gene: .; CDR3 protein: ASSPTGLAQPQH
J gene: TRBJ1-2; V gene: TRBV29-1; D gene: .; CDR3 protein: SVVPDSSSWGYT
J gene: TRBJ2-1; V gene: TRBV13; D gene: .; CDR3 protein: ASTPPGGQGLRNEQF
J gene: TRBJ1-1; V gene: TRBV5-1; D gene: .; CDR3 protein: ASSLGHRIDRPNEAF
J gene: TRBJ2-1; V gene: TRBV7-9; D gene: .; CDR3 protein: ASSGPGQGNLYNEQF
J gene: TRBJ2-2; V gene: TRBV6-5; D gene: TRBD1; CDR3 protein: ASSRTGDTGELL
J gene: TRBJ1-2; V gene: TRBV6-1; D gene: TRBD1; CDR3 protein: ASTNGQGVLGYT
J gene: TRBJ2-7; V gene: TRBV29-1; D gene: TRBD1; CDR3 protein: SVKGQAYYEQY
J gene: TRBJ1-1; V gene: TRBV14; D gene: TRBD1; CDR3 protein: ASSQDLQGAAEAF
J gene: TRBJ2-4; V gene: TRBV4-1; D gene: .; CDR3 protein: ASSQPPAKNIQY
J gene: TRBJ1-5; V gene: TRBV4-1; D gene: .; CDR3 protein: ASSGGGNNQPQH
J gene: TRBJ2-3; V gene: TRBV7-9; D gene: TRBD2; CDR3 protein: ASSLRGLAATDTQY
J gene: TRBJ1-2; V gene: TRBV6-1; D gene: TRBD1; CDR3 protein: ASTPGTGNYGYT
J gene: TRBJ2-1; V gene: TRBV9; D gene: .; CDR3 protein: ASSASGQLVAEQF
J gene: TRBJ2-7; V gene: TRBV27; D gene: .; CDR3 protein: ASKAPSRVEQY
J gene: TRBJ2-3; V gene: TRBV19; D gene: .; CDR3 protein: ASSTPGEGGLADTQY
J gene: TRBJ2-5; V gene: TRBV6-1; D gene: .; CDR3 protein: ASSELWGVRETQY
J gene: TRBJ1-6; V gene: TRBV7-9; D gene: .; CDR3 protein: ASSPRVAGYNSPLH
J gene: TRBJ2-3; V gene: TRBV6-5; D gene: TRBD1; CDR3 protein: ASMGDRRTTDTQY
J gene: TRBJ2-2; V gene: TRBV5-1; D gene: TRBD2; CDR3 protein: ASSLDLRGAPTGELF
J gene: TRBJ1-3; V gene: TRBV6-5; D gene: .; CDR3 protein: ASRSGPSGNTIY
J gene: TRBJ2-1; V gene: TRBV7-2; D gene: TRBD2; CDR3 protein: ASSLEPSGREQF
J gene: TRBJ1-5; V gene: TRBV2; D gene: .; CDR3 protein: ASNSGNRNQPQH
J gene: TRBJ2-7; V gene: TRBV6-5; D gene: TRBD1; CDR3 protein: ASSYGTTGGTYEQY
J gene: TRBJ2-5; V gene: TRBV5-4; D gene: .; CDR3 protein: ASSFPGGGKKTQY
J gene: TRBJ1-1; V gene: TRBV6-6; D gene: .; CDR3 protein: ASRLISPEAF
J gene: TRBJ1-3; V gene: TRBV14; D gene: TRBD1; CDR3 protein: ASSPRTGIGNTIY
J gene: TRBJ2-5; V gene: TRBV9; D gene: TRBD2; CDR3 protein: ASSVGLARRETQY
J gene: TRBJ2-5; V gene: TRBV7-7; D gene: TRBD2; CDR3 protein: ASVAGDEETQY
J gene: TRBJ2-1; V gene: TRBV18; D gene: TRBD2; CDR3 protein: ASSPPFGTSGGRLYNEQF
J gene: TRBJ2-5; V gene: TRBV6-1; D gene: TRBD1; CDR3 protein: ASSEYTGVETQY
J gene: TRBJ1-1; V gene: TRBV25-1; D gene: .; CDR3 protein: ASSEYVFTEAF
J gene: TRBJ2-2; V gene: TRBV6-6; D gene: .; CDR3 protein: ASWEDTGELF
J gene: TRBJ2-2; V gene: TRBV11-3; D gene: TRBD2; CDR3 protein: ASSLDSGRVGGELF
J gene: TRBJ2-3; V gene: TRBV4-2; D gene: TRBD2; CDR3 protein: ASSQELAGLSADTQY
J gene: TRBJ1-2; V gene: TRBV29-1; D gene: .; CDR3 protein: SAGEGYGYT
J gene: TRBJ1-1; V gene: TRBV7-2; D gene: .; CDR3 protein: ASSLGVGRGTEAF
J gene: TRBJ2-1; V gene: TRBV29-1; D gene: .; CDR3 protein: SVVRGYSNEQF
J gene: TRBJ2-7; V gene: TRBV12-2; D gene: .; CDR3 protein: ASRLETSGGSAYEQY
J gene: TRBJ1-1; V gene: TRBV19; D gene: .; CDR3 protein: ASSIGTVGAAEAF
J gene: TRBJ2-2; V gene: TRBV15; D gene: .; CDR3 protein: ATSSPQRSGTGELF
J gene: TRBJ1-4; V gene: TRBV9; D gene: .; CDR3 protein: ASSVTATNEKLF
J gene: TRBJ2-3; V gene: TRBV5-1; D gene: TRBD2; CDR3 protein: ASSSLAGDTQY
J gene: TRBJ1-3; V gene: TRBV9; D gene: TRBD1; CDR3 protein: ASSRMRGDSSGNTIY
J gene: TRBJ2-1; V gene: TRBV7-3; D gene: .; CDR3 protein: ASSSPPAETRPNEQF
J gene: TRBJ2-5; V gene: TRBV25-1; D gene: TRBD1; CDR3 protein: ASSESGQGKETQY
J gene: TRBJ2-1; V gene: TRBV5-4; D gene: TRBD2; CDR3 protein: ASSLPMGGDNEQF
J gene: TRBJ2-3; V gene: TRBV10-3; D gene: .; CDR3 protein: AISESSRLSSTDTQY
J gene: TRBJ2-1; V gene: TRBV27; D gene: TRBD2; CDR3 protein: ASSFGLEKYNEQF